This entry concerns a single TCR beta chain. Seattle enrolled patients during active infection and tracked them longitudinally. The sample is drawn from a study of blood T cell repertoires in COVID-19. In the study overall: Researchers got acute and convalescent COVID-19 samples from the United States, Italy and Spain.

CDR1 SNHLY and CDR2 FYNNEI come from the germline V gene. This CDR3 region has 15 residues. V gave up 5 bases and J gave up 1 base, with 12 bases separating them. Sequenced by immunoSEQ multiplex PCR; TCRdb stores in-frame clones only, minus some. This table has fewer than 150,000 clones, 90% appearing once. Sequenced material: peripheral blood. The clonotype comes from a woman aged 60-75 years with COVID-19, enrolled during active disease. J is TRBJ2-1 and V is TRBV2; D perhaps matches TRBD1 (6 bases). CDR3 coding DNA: TGTGCCAGCAGTCCTTACACAGGGTCCTACAATGAGCAGTTCTTC. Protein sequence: CASSPYTGSYNEQFF. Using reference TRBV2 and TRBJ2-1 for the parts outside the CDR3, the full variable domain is EPEVTQTPSHQVTQMGQEVILRCVPISNHLYFYWYRQILGQKVEFLVSFYNNEISEKSEIFDDQFSVERPDGSNFTLKIRSTKLEDSAMYFCASSPYTGSYNEQFFGPGTRLTVL.